This T cell receptor (beta chain) originates from a study of T-cell memory formation after mild COVID-19. This clonotype was seen more than once but under ten times. The antigen is unknown. General study points: Detection of some responders pre-infection suggested pre-existing cross-reactive memory T cells participated.

The CDR3 has 13 amino acids. Germline CDR1 reads SQVTM; CDR2 reads ANQGSEA. Trimming cost V 6 bases and J 8 bases; bases outside gene matches: 2. 5'RACE with constant-segment primers built TCRalpha and TCRbeta cDNA libraries with UMIs. TCRdb reprocessed the 5' RACE reads via MiXCR and lists one record per CDR3 protein. The repertoire consists of about 250,000 distinct CDR3 sequences, with approximately 19% occurring once and the leading ten covering more than 20%. Material: PBMCs or a T cell subset sorted from them (not recorded which). The chain has TRBV29-1 and TRBJ2-1; 15 nucleotides agree with TRBD2. The clonotype comes from a young man who had mild COVID-19 (a few samples of this study predate the infection). Cell type and time point are not known. The CDR3 protein is CSVGLAGGDEQFF. Written as DNA, the CDR3 is TGCAGCGTCGGACTAGCGGGGGGGGATGAGCAGTTCTTC.